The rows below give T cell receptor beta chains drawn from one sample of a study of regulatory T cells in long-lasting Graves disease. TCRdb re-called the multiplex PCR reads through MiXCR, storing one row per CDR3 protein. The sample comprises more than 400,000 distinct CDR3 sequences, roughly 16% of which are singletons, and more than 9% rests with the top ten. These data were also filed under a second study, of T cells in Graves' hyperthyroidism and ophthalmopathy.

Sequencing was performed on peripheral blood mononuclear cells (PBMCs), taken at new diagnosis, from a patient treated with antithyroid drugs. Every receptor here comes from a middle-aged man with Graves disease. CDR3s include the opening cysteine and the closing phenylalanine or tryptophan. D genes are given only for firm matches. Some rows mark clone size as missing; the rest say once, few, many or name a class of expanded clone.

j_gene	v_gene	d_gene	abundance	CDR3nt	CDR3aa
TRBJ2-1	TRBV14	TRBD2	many	TGTGCCAGCAGCCAATGGACTAGCGGCGGGGATGAGCAGTTCTTC	CASSQWTSGGDEQFF
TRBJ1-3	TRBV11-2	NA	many	TGTGCCAGCAGCTTAGGAAACACCATATATTTT	CASSLGNTIYF
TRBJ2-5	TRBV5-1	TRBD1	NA	TGCGCCAGCAGCAGGGGACAGGGGGCTCTGGAGACCCAGTACTTC	CASSRGQGALETQYF
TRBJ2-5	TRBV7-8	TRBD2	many	TGTGCCAGCAGCTTAGAAGGACTAGCGGGATCACGGGGGGGAGAGACCCAGTACTTC	CASSLEGLAGSRGGETQYF
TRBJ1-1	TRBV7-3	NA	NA	TGTGTCAGCAGCTTTTCTGGAAACACTGAAGCTTTCTTT	CVSSFSGNTEAFF
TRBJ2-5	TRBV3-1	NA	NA	TGTGCCTCGGAGCAGCAAGAGACCCAGTACTTC	CASEQQETQYF
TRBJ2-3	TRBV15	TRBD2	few	TGTGCCACCAGCAGAGGGCGGGAGGGAACAGATACGCAGTATTTT	CATSRGREGTDTQYF
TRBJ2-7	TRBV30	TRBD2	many	TGTGCCTGGAGTAATGCGGGAGGGGGATACGAGCAGTACTTC	CAWSNAGGGYEQYF
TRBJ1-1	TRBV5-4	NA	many	TGTGCCAGCAGCTCGTCGGACGGAGAAGCTTTCTTT	CASSSSDGEAFF
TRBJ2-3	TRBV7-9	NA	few	TGTGCCAGCAGCTTAGCGGACCCAGATACGCAGTATTTT	CASSLADPDTQYF
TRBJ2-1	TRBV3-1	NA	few	TGTGCCAGCAGCCAGAGTCAGAGCTACAATGAGCAGTTCTTC	CASSQSQSYNEQFF
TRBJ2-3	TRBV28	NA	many	TGTGCCAGCAGTTTTGGGAGGTCCCCCCAGTATTTT	CASSFGRSPQYF
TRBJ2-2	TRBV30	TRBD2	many	TGTGCCTGGAATACTCTAGCGGGTAACACCGGGGAGCTGTTTTTT	CAWNTLAGNTGELFF
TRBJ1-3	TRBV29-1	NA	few	TGCAGCGTTGAGGTGGGAAGAAACACCATATATTTT	CSVEVGRNTIYF
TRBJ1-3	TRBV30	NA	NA	TGTGCCTGGAAAATCGGAAACACCATATATTTT	CAWKIGNTIYF
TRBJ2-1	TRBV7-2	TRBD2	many	TGTGCCAGCAGTCCCAGACTAGCGGGAGTAAACAATGAGCAGTTCTTC	CASSPRLAGVNNEQFF
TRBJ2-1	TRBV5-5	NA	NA	TGTGCCAGCAGCCTCGGACGGGGGGCGTATGAGCAGTTCTTC	CASSLGRGAYEQFF
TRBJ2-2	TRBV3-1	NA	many	TGTGCCAGCGGCGGCGAGTTTGGTACCGGGGAGCTGTTTTTT	CASGGEFGTGELFF
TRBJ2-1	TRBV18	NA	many	TGTGCCAGCAGTTATATGGATGAGCAGTTCTTC	CASSYMDEQFF
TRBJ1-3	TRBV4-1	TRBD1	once	TGCGCCAGCAGCATACGACAGGGTCCCTCTGGAAACACCATATATTTT	CASSIRQGPSGNTIYF
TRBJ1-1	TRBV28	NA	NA	TGTGCCAGCAGACCCCCCCGGGTTGGGTTGAACACTGAAGCTTTCTTT	CASRPPRVGLNTEAFF
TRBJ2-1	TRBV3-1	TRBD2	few	TGTGCCAGCAGCCAGTTCAGCGGGGGTGGATACAATGAGCAGTTCTTC	CASSQFSGGGYNEQFF
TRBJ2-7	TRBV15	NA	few	TGTGCCACCAGCAGAGTAGGGTACGAGCAGTACTTC	CATSRVGYEQYF
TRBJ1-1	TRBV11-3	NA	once	TGTGCCAGCAGCTTAGCGGGCAGGGAGGGTACTGAAGCTTTCTTT	CASSLAGREGTEAFF
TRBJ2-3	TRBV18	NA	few	TGTGCCAGCTCAGCAAACAGAGGAGCAGATACGCAGTATTTT	CASSANRGADTQYF
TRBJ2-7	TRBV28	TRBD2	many	TGTGCCAGCAGTCCCCTAGGACTAGCCTACGAGCAGTACTTC	CASSPLGLAYEQYF
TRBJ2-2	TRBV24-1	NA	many	TGTGCCACCAGTCAGTCAGGGATAAACACCGGGGAGCTGTTTTTT	CATSQSGINTGELFF
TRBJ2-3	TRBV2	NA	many	TGTGCCAGCAGTGAAAGACACACAGATACGCAGTATTTT	CASSERHTDTQYF
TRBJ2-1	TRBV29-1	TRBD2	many	TGCAGCGAAGGTAGCGGGTCCGACAATGAGCAGTTCTTC	CSEGSGSDNEQFF
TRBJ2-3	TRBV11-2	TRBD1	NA	TGCGCCAGCAGCTTCCGGGACAGCCGTTTTACTAGCACAGATACGCAGTATTTT	CASSFRDSRFTSTDTQYF
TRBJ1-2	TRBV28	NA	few	TGTGCCGGCAGTTTACCACTCGTTTATTTCACCTTC	CAGSLPLVYFTF
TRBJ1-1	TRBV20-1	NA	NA	TGCAGTGCTAGAGACCGGACAGTCCCCGATGCTTTCTTT	CSARDRTVPDAFF
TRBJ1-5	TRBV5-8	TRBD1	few	TGTGCCAGCAGCTTGAGGGGGCCTGGCAATCAGCCCCAGCATTTT	CASSLRGPGNQPQHF
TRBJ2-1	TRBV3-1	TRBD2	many	TGTGCCAGCAGCCAAGGGGGACTAGCGGAGTTCTACAATGAGCAGTTCTTC	CASSQGGLAEFYNEQFF
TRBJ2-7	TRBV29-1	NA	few	TGCAGCGTTGAAGGAAGTGGGGCCCTCGGCTACGAGCAGTACTTC	CSVEGSGALGYEQYF
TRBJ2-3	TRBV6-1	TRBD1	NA	TGTGCCAGCAGTGTAAAGTCACAGGGGACAGATACGCAGTATTTT	CASSVKSQGTDTQYF
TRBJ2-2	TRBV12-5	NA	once	TGTGCTAGTGTTGTTAACACCGGGGAGCTGTTTTTT	CASVVNTGELFF
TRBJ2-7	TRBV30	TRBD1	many	TGTGCCTGGAAGGGACAGGGGGCCGAGCAGTACTTC	CAWKGQGAEQYF
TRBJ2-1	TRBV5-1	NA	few	TGCGCCAGCAGCTTAATCGTTAGCGACGATGAGCAGTTCTTC	CASSLIVSDDEQFF
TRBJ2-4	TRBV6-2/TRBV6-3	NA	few	TGTGCCAGCAGTTACTTCAAGGGCGCCGCCAAAAACATTCAGTACTTC	CASSYFKGAAKNIQYF
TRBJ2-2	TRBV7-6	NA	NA	TGTGCCAGCAGCTTAGAGGCAGGGGTAGGGGAGCTGTTTTTT	CASSLEAGVGELFF
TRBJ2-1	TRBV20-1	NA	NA	TGCAGTGCTGGAGAGGGAGCGGGCCGCTCCTACAATGAGCAGTTCTTC	CSAGEGAGRSYNEQFF
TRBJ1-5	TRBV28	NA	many	TGTGCCAGCAGTTTACTCCAGGGTGATAGTCAGCCCCAGCATTTT	CASSLLQGDSQPQHF
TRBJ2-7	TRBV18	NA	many	TGTGCCAGCTCAGCCGGGTCGAACTACGAGCAGTACTTC	CASSAGSNYEQYF
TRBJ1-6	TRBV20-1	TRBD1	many	TGCAGTGCTAGGGGGGACAGGGGTTATAATTCACCCCTCCACTTT	CSARGDRGYNSPLHF